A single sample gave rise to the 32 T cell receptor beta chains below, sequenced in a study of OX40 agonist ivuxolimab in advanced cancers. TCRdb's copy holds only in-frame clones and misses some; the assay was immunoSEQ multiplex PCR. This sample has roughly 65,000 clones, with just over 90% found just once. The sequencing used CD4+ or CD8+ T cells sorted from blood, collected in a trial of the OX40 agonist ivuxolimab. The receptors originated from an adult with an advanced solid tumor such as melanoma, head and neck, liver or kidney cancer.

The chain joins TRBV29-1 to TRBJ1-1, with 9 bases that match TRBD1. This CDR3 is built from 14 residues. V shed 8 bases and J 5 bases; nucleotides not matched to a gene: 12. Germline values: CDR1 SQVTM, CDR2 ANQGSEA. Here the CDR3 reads CSIDRGYEITEAFF. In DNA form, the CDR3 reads TGCAGCATCGACAGGGGGTACGAGATTACTGAAGCTTTCTTT.

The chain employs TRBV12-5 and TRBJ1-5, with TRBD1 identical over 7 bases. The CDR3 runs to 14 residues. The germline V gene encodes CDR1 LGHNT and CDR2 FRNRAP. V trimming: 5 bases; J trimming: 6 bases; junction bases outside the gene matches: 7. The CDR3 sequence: CASGMTGFGQPQHF. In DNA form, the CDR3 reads TGTGCTAGTGGTATGACAGGGTTCGGTCAGCCCCAGCATTTT.

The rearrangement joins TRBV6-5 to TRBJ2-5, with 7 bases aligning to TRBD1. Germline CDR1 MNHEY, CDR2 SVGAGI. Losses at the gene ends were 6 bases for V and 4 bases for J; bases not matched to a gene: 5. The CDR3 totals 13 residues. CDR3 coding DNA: TGTGCCAGCAGACCAGGGGGAAGAGAGACCCAGTACTTC. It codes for CASRPGGRETQYF.

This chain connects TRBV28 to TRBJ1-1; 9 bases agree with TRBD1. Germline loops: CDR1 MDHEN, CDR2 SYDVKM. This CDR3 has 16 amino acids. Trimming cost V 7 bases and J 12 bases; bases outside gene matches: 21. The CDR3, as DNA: TGTGCCAGCATAAGTCCCCCGGGACAGGGAGTTCCAAGTCCTTTCTTT. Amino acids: CASISPPGQGVPSPFF. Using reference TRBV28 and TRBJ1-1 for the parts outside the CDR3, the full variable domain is DVKVTQSSRYLVKRTGEKVFLECVQDMDHENMFWYRQDPGLGLRLIYFSYDVKMKEKGDIPEGYSVSREKKERFSLILESASTNQTSMYLCASISPPGQGVPSPFFGQGTRLTVV.

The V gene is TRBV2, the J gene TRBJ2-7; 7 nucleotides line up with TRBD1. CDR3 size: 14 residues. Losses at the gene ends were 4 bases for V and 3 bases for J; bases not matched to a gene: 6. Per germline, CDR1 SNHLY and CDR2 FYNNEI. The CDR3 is CASSALTGNYEQYF. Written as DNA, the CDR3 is TGTGCCAGCAGTGCCCTGACAGGGAACTACGAGCAGTACTTC.

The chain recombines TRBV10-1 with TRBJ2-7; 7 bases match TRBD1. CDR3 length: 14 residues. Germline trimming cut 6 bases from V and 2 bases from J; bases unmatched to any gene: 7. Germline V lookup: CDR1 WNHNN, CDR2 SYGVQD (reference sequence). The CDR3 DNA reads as TGCGCCAGCAGACCGGGACAGACAACCTACGAGCAGTACTTC. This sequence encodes CASRPGQTTYEQYF.

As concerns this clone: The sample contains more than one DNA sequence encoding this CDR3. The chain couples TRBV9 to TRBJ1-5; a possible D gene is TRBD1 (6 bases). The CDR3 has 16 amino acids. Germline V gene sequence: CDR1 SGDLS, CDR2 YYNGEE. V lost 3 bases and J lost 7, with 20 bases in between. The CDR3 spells CASSGRNRAPEQPQHF. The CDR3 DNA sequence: TGTGCCAGCAGCGGTCGAAACAGGGCCCCGGAGCAGCCCCAGCATTTT.

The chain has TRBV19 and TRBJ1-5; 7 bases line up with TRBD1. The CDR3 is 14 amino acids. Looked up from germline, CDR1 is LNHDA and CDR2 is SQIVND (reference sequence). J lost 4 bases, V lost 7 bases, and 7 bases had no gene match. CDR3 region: CASIRTGYNQPQHF. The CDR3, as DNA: TGTGCCAGTATACGGACAGGCTATAATCAGCCCCAGCATTTT.

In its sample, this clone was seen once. The CDR3 protein is CASSHRGVGNIQYF. The CDR3 DNA sequence: TGTGCCAGCAGTCACAGGGGGGTAGGAAACATTCAGTACTTC. The V and J genes are TRBV25-1 and TRBJ2-4; 8 nucleotides agree with TRBD1. CDR1 MGHDK and CDR2 SYGVNS come from the germline V gene. The CDR3 consists of 14 residues. The junction had 6 bases not matched to a gene; V was cut back by 5 bases and J by 6 bases.

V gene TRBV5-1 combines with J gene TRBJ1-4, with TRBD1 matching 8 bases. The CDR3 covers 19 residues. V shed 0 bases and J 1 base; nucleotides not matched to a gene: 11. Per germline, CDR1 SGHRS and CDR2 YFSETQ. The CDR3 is CASSLGQGAGVGTNEKLFF. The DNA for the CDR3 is TGCGCCAGCAGCTTGGGGCAGGGGGCAGGAGTAGGAACTAATGAAAAACTGTTTTTT.

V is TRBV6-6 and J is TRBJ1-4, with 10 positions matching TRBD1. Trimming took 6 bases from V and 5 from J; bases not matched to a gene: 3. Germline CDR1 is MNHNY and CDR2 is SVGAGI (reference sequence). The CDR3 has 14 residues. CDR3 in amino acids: CASRWTGGNEKLFF. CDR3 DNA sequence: TGTGCCAGCAGGTGGACAGGGGGGAATGAAAAACTGTTTTTT.

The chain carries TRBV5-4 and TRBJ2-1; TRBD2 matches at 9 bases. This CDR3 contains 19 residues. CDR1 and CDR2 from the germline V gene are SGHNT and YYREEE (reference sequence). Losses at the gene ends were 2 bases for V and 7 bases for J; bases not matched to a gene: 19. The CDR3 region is CASSLWGREVGSGRNEQFF. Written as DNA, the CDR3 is TGTGCCAGCAGCTTATGGGGCAGGGAGGTTGGTAGCGGGAGAAATGAGCAGTTCTTC.

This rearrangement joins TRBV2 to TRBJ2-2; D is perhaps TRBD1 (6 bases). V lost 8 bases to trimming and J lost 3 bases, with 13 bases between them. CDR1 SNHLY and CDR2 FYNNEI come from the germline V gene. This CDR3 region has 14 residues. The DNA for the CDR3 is TGTGCCAGCGGCGGACAGACCTACACCGGGGAGCTGTTTTTT. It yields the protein CASGGQTYTGELFF.

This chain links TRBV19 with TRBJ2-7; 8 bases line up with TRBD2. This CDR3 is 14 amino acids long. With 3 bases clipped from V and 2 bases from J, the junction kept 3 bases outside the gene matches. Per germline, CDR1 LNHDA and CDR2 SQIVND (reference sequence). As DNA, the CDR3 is TGTGCCAGTAGTATGTTCGGGAGGGCCTACGAGCAGTACTTC. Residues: CASSMFGRAYEQYF. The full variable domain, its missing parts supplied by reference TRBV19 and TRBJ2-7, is DGGITQSPKYLFRKEGQNVTLSCEQNLNHDAMYWYRQDPGQGLRLIYYSQIVNDFQKGDIAEGYSVSREKKESFPLTVTSAQKNPTAFYLCASSMFGRAYEQYFGPGTRLTVT.

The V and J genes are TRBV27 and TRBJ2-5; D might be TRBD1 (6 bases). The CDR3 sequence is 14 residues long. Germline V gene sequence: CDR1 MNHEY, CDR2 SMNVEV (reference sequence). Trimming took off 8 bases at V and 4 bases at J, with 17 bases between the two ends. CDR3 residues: CASGGTGFRETQYF. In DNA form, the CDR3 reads TGTGCCAGCGGAGGAACAGGGTTTCGAGAGACCCAGTACTTC.

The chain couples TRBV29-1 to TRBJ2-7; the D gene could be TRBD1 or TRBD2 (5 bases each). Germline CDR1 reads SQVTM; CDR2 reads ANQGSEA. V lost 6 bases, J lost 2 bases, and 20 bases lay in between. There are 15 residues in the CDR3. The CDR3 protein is CSVLRGPSFPYEQYF. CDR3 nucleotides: TGCAGCGTCCTGAGGGGACCTAGCTTCCCCTACGAGCAGTACTTC.

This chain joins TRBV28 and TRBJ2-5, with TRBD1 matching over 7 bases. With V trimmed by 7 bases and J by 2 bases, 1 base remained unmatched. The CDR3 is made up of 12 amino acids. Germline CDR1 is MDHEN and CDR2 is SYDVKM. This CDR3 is CASMGQQETQYF. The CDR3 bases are TGTGCCAGCATGGGACAGCAAGAGACCCAGTACTTC.

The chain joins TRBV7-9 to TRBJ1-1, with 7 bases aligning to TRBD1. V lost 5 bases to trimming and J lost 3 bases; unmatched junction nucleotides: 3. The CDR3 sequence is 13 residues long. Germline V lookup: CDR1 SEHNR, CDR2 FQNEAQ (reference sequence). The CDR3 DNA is TGTGCCAGCAGCCCGGGACAGTACACTGAAGCTTTCTTT. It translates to CASSPGQYTEAFF.

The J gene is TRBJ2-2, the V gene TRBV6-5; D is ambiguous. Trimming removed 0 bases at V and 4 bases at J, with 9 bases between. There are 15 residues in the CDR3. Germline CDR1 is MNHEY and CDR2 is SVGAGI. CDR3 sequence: CASSYSLGGTGELFF. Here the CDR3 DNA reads TGTGCCAGCAGTTACTCCCTTGGTGGCACCGGGGAGCTGTTTTTT.

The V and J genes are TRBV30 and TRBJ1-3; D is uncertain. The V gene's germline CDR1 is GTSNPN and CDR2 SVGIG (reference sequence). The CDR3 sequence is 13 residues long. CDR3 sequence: CAGGKNSGNTIYF. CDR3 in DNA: TGTGCTGGCGGGAAAAACTCTGGAAACACCATATATTTT.

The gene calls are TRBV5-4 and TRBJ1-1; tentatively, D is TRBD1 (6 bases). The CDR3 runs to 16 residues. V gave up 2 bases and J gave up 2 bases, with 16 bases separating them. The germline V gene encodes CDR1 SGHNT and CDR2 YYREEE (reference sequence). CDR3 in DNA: TGTGCCAGCAGCTTACCTACGGACAGAACTAACACTGAAGCTTTCTTT. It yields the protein CASSLPTDRTNTEAFF. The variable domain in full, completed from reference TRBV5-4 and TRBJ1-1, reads ETGVTQSPTHLIKTRGQQVTLRCSSQSGHNTVSWYQQALGQGPQFIFQYYREEENGRGNFPPRFSGLQFPNYSSELNVNALELDDSALYLCASSLPTDRTNTEAFFGQGTRLTVV.

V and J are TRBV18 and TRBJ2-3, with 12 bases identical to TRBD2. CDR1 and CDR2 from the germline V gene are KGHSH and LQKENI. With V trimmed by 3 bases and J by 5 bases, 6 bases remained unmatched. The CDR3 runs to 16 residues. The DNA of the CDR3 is TGTGCCAGCTCACCGCGGCTAGCGGGAGGGAAAGATACGCAGTATTTT. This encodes CASSPRLAGGKDTQYF.

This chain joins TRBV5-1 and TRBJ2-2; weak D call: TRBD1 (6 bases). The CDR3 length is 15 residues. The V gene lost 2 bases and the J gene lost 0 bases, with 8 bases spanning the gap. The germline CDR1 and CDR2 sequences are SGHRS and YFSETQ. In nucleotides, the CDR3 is TGCGCCAGCAGCTTCGGGACACCGAACACCGGGGAGCTGTTTTTT. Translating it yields CASSFGTPNTGELFF.

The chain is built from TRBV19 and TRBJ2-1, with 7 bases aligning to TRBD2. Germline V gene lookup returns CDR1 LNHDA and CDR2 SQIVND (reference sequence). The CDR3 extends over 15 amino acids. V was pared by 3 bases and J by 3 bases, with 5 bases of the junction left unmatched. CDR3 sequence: CASSIGGSVYNEQFF. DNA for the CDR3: TGTGCCAGTAGTATCGGCGGGAGTGTCTACAATGAGCAGTTCTTC.

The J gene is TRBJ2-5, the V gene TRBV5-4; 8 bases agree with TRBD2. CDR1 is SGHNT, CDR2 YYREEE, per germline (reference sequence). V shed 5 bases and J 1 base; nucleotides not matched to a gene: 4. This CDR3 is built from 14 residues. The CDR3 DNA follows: TGTGCCAGCAGTCCCGGGGGGGGCCAAGAGACCCAGTACTTC. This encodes CASSPGGGQETQYF.

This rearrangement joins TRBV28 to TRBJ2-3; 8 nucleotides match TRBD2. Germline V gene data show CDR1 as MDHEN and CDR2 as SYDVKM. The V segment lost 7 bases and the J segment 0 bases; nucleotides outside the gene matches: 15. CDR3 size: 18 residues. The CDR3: CASTISGTRRVSTDTQYF. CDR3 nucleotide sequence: TGTGCCAGCACTATATCCGGGACTAGGAGGGTTAGCACAGATACGCAGTATTTT.

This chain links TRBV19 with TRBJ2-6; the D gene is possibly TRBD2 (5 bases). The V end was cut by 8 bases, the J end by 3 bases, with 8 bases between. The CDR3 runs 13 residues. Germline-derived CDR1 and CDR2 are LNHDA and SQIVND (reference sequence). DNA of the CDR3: TGTGCCAGTCGGGATTTTGGGGCCAACGTCCTGACTTTC. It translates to CASRDFGANVLTF.

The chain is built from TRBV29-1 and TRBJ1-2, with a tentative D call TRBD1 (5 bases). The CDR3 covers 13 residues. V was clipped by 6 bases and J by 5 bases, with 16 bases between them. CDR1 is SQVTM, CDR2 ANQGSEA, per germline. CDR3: CSVGASDTYGYTF. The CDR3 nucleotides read TGCAGCGTAGGGGCGTCCGATACTTATGGCTACACCTTC.

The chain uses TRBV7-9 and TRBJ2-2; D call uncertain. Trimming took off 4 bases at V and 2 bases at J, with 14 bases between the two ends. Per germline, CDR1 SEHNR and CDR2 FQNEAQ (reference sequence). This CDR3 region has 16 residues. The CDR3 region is CASSSALGLNTGELFF. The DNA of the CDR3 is TGTGCCAGCAGCTCGGCTTTGGGTCTTAACACCGGGGAGCTGTTTTTT.

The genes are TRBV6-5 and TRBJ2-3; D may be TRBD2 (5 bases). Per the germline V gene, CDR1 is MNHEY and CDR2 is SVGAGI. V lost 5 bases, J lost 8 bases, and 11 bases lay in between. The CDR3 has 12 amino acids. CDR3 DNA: TGTGCCAGCAGTAGAGAAGGGAGTACGCAGTATTTT. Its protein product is CASSREGSTQYF.

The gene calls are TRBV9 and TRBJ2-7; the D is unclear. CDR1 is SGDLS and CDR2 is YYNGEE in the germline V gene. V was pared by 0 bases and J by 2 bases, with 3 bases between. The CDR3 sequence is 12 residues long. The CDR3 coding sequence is TGTGCCAGCAGCGTAGTAACCTACGAGCAGTACTTC. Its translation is CASSVVTYEQYF.

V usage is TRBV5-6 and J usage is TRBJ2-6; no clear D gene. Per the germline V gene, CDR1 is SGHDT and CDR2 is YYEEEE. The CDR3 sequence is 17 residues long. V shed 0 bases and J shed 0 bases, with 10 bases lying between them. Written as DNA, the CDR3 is TGTGCCAGCAGCTTGGCAACAGTTATCTCTGGGGCCAACGTCCTGACTTTC. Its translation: CASSLATVISGANVLTF. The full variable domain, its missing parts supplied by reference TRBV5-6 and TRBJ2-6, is DAGVTQSPTHLIKTRGQQVTLRCSPKSGHDTVSWYQQALGQGPQFIFQYYEEEERQRGNFPDRFSGHQFPNYSSELNVNALLLGDSALYLCASSLATVISGANVLTFGAGSRLTVL.